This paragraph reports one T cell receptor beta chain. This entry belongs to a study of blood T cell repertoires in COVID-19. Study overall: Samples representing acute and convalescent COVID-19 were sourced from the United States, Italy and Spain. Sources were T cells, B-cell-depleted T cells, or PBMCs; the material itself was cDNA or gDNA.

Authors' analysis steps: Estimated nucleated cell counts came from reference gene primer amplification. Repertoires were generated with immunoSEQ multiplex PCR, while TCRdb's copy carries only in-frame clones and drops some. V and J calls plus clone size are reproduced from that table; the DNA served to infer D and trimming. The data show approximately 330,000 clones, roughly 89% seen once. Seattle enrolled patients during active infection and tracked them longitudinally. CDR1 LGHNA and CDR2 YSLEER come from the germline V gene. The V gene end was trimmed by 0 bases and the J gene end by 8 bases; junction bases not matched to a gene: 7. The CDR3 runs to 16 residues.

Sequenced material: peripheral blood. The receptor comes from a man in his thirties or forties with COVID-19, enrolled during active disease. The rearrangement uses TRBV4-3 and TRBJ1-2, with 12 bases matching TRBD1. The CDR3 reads CASSQDRGTGGAGYTF. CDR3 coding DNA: TGCGCCAGCAGCCAAGATCGAGGGACAGGGGGCGCGGGCTACACCTTC.